This T cell receptor (beta chain) was captured in a study of OX40 agonist ivuxolimab in advanced cancers. Overall study: The dose of intravenous ivuxolimab that patients received every 2 weeks ranged from 0.01 to 10 mg/kg. Participants averaged 60 years of age (range 23 to 79) and were less than 85% male.

This clone was recorded only once. Baseline, cycle 4 day 1, and cycle 7 day 1 were the blood sampling points. CDR1 and CDR2 (germline): SQVTM, ANQGSEA. V was trimmed by 3 bases and J by 2 bases, leaving 6 bases between them. This CDR3 contains 12 residues. Some clones are missing from TCRdb's copy, which holds only in-frame ones; the method was immunoSEQ multiplex PCR. The sample lists tens of thousands of clones, around four fifths occurring once. The specimen was CD4+ or CD8+ T cells sorted from blood, collected in a trial of the OX40 agonist ivuxolimab. The receptor's source is an adult with an advanced solid tumor such as melanoma, head and neck, liver or kidney cancer. The chain recombines TRBV29-1 with TRBJ2-3; D is unresolved. The CDR3 loop reads CSVDGNTDTQYF. In DNA, the CDR3 is TGCAGCGTTGATGGGAACACAGATACGCAGTATTTT.